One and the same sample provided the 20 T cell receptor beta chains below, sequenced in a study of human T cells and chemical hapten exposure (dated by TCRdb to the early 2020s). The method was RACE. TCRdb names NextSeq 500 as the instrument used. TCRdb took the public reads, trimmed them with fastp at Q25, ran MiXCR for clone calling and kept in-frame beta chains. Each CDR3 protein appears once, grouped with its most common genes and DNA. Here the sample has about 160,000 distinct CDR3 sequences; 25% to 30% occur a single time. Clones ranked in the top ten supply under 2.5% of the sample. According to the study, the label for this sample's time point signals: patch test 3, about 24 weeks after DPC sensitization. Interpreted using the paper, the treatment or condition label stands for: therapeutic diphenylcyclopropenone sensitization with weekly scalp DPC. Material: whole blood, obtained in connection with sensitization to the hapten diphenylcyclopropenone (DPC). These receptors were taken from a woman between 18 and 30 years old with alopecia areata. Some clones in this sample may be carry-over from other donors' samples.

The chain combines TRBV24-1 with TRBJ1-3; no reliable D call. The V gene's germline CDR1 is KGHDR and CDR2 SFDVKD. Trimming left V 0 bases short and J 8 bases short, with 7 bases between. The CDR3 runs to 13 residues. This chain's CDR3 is CATSDLEEDTIYF. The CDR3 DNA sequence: TGTGCCACCAGTGATTTGGAGGAGGACACCATATATTTT.

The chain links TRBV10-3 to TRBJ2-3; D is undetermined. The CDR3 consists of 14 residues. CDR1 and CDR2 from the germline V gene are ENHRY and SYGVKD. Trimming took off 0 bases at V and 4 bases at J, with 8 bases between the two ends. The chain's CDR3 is CAISESIGPDTQYF. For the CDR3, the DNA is TGTGCCATCAGTGAGTCGATCGGGCCAGATACGCAGTATTTT.

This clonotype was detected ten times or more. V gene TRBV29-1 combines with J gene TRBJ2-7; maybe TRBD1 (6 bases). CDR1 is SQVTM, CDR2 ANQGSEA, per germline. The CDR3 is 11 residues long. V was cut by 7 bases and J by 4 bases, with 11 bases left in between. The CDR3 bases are TGCAGCGGCGGACAGTTGTACGAGCAGTACTTC. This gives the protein CSGGQLYEQYF.

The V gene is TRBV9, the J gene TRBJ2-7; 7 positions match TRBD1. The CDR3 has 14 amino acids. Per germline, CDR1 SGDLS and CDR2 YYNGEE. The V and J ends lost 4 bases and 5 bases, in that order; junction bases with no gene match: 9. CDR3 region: CASSKGAGADEQYF. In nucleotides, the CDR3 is TGTGCCAGCAGCAAGGGGGCAGGGGCAGACGAGCAGTACTTC.

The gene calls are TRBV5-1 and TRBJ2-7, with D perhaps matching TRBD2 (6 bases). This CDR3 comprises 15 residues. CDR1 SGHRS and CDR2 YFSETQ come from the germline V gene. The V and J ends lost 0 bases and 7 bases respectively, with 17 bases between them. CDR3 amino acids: CASSLVPSANQEQYF. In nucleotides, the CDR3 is TGCGCCAGCAGCTTGGTTCCTAGCGCAAATCAAGAGCAGTACTTC.

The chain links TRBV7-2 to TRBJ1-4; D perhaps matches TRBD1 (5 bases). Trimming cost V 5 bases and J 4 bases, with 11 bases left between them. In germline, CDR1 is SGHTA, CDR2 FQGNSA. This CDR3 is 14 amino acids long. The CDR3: CASSMGRDNEKLFF. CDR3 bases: TGTGCCAGCAGCATGGGACGGGATAATGAAAAACTGTTTTTT.

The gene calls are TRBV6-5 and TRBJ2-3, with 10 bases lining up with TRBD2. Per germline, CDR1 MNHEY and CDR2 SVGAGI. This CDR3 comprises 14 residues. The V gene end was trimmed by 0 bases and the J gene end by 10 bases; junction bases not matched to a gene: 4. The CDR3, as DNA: TGTGCCAGCAGTTACTCAAGCGGGAGGGCCCCGCAGTATTTT. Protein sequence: CASSYSSGRAPQYF.

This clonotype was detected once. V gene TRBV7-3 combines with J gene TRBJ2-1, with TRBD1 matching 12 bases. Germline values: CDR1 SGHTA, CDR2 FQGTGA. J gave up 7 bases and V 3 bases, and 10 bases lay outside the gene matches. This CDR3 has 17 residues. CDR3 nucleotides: TGTGCCAGCAGCTTCCGACCCCGGGACAGGGGGCGGAATGAGCAGTTCTTC. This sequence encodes CASSFRPRDRGRNEQFF.

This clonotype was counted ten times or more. The CDR3: CASSQDRPPADTQYF. The CDR3 region has the DNA TGTGCCAGCAGCCAAGACAGGCCACCCGCAGATACGCAGTATTTT. The chain combines TRBV14 with TRBJ2-3; D not resolved. V was cut by 0 bases and J by 4 bases, with 11 bases left in between. There are 15 residues in the CDR3. The germline V gene encodes CDR1 SGHDN and CDR2 FVKESK.

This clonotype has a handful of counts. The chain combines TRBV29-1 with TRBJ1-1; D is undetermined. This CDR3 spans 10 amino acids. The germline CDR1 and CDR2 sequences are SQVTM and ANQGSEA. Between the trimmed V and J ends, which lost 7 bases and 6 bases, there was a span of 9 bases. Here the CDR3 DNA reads TGCAGCGCGACGAAGGCTGAAGCTTTCTTT. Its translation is CSATKAEAFF.

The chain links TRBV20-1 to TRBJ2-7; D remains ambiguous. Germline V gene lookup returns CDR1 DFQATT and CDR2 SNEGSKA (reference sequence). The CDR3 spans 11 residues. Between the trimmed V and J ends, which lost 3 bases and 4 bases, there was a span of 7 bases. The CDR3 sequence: CSASPKYEQYF. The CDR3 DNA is TGCAGTGCTAGCCCAAAGTACGAGCAGTACTTC.

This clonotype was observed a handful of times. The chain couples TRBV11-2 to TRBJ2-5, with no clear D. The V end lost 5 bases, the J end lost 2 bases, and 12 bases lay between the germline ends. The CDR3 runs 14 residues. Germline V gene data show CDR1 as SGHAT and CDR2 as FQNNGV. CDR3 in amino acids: CASSTDRTQETQYF. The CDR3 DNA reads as TGTGCCAGCAGCACGGACCGCACACAAGAGACCCAGTACTTC.

CDR3: CSVGGIEGPTYEQYF. CDR3 DNA: TGCAGCGTGGGGGGTATCGAGGGCCCTACCTACGAGCAGTACTTC. The V and J genes are TRBV29-1 and TRBJ2-7; D may be TRBD2 (6 bases). The CDR3 consists of 15 residues. V was pared by 6 bases and J by 2 bases, with 20 bases between. Per germline, CDR1 SQVTM and CDR2 ANQGSEA.

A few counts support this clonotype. Here the CDR3 DNA reads TGTGCCAGCAGCAACTGGACCTACTATGGCTACACCTTC. It encodes CASSNWTYYGYTF. The chain employs TRBV7-8 and TRBJ1-2; D not resolved. Trimming cost V 5 bases and J 3 bases, with 10 bases left between them. The CDR3 has 13 amino acids. CDR1 and CDR2 from the germline V gene are SGHVS and FQNEAQ.

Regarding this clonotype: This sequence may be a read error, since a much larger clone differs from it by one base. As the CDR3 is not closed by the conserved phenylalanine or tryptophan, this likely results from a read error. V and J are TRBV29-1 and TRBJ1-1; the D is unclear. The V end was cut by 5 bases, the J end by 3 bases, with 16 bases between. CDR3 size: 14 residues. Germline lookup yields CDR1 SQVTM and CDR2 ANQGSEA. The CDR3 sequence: CSVPERKGDTEAFY. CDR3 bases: TGCAGCGTTCCCGAAAGAAAGGGTGACACTGAAGCTTTCTAT.

Here the CDR3 reads CATSRGGLAGYNEQFF. The CDR3 DNA reads TGTGCCACCAGCAGGGGGGGACTAGCGGGTTACAATGAGCAGTTCTTC. V and J are TRBV15 and TRBJ2-1; 12 bases line up with TRBD2. The germline CDR1 and CDR2 sequences are LNHNV and YYDKDF (reference sequence). The V gene end was trimmed by 3 bases and the J gene end by 4 bases; junction bases not matched to a gene: 4. The CDR3 covers 16 residues.

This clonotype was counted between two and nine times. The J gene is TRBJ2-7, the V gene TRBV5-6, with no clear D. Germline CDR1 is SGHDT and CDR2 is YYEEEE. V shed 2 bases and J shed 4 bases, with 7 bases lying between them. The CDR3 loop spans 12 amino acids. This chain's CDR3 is CASSFRIYEQYF. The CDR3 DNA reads TGTGCCAGCAGCTTCCGGATTTACGAGCAGTACTTC.

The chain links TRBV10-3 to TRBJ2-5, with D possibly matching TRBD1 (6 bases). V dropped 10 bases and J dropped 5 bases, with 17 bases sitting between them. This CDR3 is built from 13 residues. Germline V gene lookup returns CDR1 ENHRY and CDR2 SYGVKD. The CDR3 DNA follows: TGTGCCAGCGCCAGACAGGATCCGGAGACCCAGTACTTC. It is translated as CASARQDPETQYF.

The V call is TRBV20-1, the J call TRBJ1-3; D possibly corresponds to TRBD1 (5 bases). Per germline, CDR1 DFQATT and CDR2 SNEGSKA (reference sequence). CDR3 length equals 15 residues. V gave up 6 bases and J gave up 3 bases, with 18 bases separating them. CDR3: CSAAAPTEVGNTIYF. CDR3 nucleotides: TGCAGTGCCGCTGCACCGACAGAAGTTGGAAACACCATATATTTT.

The CDR3 reads CSVVGQGYEQYF. CDR3 nucleotide sequence: TGCAGCGTTGTGGGACAGGGATACGAGCAGTACTTC. The chain links TRBV29-1 to TRBJ2-7; 9 nucleotides line up with TRBD1. Germline V gene lookup returns CDR1 SQVTM and CDR2 ANQGSEA. This CDR3 has 12 residues. Trimming removed 4 bases from V and 4 bases from J; junction bases left unmatched: 2.